This TCR beta chain was sequenced for a study of cytomegalovirus exposure and HLA in healthy donors. Points from the study as a whole: According to an earlier analysis, most TCR beta V segments yielded productive rearrangements about 87% or about 30% of the time. HLA alleles were associated with 15,000 to 20,000 TCR beta sequences in a later analysis at 0.05 false discovery rate. Accurate prediction of most subjects' HLA-A and HLA-B alleles from TCR beta sequences was reported. It was in a later analysis that TCR association rates were seen to vary by HLA locus, highest for DRB1 and lowest for HLA-C.

Germline V gives CDR1 MDHEN, CDR2 SYDVKM. V gave up 6 bases and J gave up 2 bases, with 17 bases separating them. CDR3 length equals 15 residues. Primers for the PCR totalled 60 Vbeta and 13 Jbeta. Profiling relied on immunoSEQ multiplex PCR, and the TCRdb table lists in-frame clones only, not all of them. The sample holds some 130,000 clones, 70% to 80% seen once. Concerning this clone: Its specificity is not known.

Sequencing used PBMCs. The V and J genes are TRBV28 and TRBJ2-7; no clear D gene. The source is a man aged 25-40 years in good health and CMV-seronegative. The CDR3, as DNA: TGTGCCAGCAGCCAGTGGGCCGACGGAACCTACGAGCAGTACTTC. It encodes CASSQWADGTYEQYF.